This TCR beta chain emerged from a study of cytomegalovirus exposure and HLA in healthy donors (TCRdb year 2017). With respect to the entire study: An earlier analysis of several hundred of the donors reported approximately 290 Gb of sequence data and some 100 million unique TCR beta sequences from around 200 million T cells. The genetic ancestry cluster associated with self-reported Caucasian donors included approximately 85% of the 398 genotyped donors. To study patterns of TCR occurrence, a later analysis re-analyzed previously published TCR beta repertoires from more than 550 donors and added high-resolution HLA genotyping. Around 330 gigabases of sequencing data and approximately 92 million unique TCR sequences made up an early release that covered several hundred HLA-typed donors. Roughly 5 DR-DQ haplotypes were handled as single units for association and clustering, since linkage in the cohort was strong. The study combined high-throughput TCR immunosequencing, statistical association of individual TCRs with disease status, and machine learning to predict cytomegalovirus infection status. Typing coverage differed by locus: A, B, C, DRB1 and DQB1 were typed in roughly 620-640 donors, DQA1 in about 510, DPA1 in over 600, and DPB1 in 400 to 480. Every discovery cohort repertoire had been produced on one sequencing platform. Donor age, sex, ethnicity and CMV serostatus were compiled alongside the repertoire data. In a later genetic analysis, genome-wide SNP genotypes for about 55% of the roughly 670 donors were used, and that subset was treated as a discovery cohort. Among 398 genotyped donors of the cohort, an average of about 220,000 unique TCR beta nucleotide sequences was sequenced per donor, of which 15% to 20% were non-productive. A separate validation cohort of 100 to 150 different subjects was used in addition to the approximately 700-subject first cohort. In an earlier analysis of 550 to 700 of the donors, high-throughput TCR beta sequencing was used to judge whether each TCR beta V gene segment behaved as functional or pseudogenic. Rather than using new phenotypic data, the later analysis identified candidate immune exposures from TCR beta sequences and from how often those sequences occurred across donors. Both class I and class II loci were covered by HLA typing, at four-digit resolution. The study aimed to test whether cataloging public T cell receptors could reveal signatures of past pathogen exposure. The study profiled the T cell repertoires of more than 500 subjects by immunosequencing and related them to cytomegalovirus serostatus.

The library was built by means of the immunoSEQ multiplex PCR assay. A mixture of 60 forward primers for TCR Vbeta segments and 13 reverse primers for TCR Jbeta segments was used in the multiplex PCR. Amplification of the CDR3 region of rearranged TCR beta genes was performed with a multiplex PCR assay on genomic DNA. The amplified TCR beta libraries were sequenced on the Illumina HiSeq System as 87-base-pair reads. The paper's data handling went like this. A later analysis tallied 75 million to 85 million unique TCR beta chains across the 550 to 850 repertoires, and approximately 11 million of those chains were shared by two or more donors. To remove PCR and sequencing errors, raw reads were error-corrected and collapsed into unique sequences using a nearest-neighbor algorithm that merged closely related sequences. CDR3 sequences were aligned to IMGT reference sequences to assign V, D and J gene segments. For a sequence to be retained, a match of at least six nucleotides was required to both a V gene segment and a J gene segment. Rearrangements were classified as productive when the CDR3 lacked stop codons and remained in frame with V and J, and all other rearrangements were classified as non-productive. Following IMGT convention, CDR3 was defined as the stretch from the second conserved V-encoded cysteine up to the conserved J-encoded phenylalanine. The earlier analysis of about 530 of the donors excluded any sequence lacking an unambiguous match to a single V gene segment. An earlier analysis of several hundred of the donors called V segments functional above 56.7% productive rearrangements and segregating when the between-donor standard deviation exceeded 5%. A statistical classification framework was built for diagnosing cytomegalovirus status from the catalog of TCR beta chain sequences. V and J gene assignment, in a later analysis, came from comparing TCR nucleotide sequences with IMGT/GENE-DB human TR gene sequences. In a later analysis, CDR3 sequences and most-parsimonious VDJ recombination scenarios were assigned using the TCRdist pipeline. A later analysis defined each TCR beta chain by its CDR3 amino acid sequence plus V-gene family, and excluded reads lacking a unique V-gene family. As a way to deal with suspected cross-contamination and a sequencing artifact, a later analysis dropped approximately 570 nucleotide sequences that were highly shared and had low generation probability. In a later analysis, a clonal expansion index was calculated for each public chain from normalized within-repertoire ranks of inferred template counts. In a later analysis, generation probabilities were computed with a VDJ recombination model fitted to out-of-frame rearrangements, and the resulting probabilities were checked against IGoR. A later analysis scored TCR-TCR, TCR-HLA and TCR-CMV co-occurrence with hypergeometric tests, applying a repertoire-size bias correction to TCR pairs. A later analysis estimated false discovery rates by permuting HLA or CMV assignments 20 times. A later analysis grouped co-occurring TCRs with DBSCAN, adding TCRdist sequence similarity when clustering within HLA-allele-positive subsets. For co-occurrence clustering, repertoires with fewer than 30,000 or more than 120,000 public chains were excluded, along with about five repertoires with anomalous nucleotide sharing. As stored in TCRdb, this immuneACCESS dataset retains in-frame rearrangements with V and J assigned. A fraction of the clones does not appear; measured against another copy, unresolved V genes explain less than half of the discrepancy, and the remainder lacks a known reason. The DNA gave D and trimming, while V, J and clone size come from that table. The sample yields about 110,000 clones; approximately 14% were counted once. Over 0.65% of the sample is in the top ten clones.

V lost 5 bases and J lost 5 bases; the stretch between them is 13 bases long. CDR1 and CDR2 (LNHDA, SQIVND) derive from the germline V gene (reference sequence). The CDR3, cysteine through phenylalanine, is 15 amino acids long. Solely the CDR3 DNA is kept, with 45 bases framed from the first base. This clone was detected a few times. Its antigen is still unknown. Base qualities were left out, and no much larger clone turns up one base away. The cohort was made up of under 800 healthy bone marrow donors. All cohort members were sampled while nominally healthy, although unrecorded immune exposures were likely present. The donor tested CMV seronegative and was one of the 352 seronegative cohort members. Every donor gave a peripheral blood sample, and the peripheral blood mononuclear cells from that sample were used for TCR beta sequencing. The Qiagen DNeasy Blood Extraction Kit was used to extract genomic DNA from the blood cell samples.

General study outcomes and caveats: Linkage disequilibrium might explain the correlated functional status among segregating V segments, but an unknown experimental factor could not be ruled out. Several of the top co-occurrence clusters appeared to be linked to parvovirus B19, influenza, CMV and Epstein-Barr virus, according to a later analysis. Three of the identified cytomegalovirus-associated TCR beta chains were confirmed in vitro to be specific for cytomegalovirus antigens. Some IMGT-functional V segments, including TRBV6-2 and TRBV6-3, could not be told apart with the 87-base-pair reads, so those segments were excluded. Some 16 rarely observed V segments, including chromosome 9 orphons, were excluded from the earlier analysis of about 600 of the donors because counts were too low. The authors suggested that the approach could potentially be extended to other disease states and immunological phenotypes. Strong co-occurrence of HLA alleles, especially DR and DQ, made assigning TCR associations to individual alleles difficult. In this cohort, only TCR beta chains were sequenced, and detectable features were limited by the absence of alpha or paired-chain data. In a later analysis, HLA-associated TCR beta chains were found to be more clonally expanded and to have lower generation probabilities than equally common non-associated chains. In a later analysis, more than 15,000 TCR beta sequences were associated with specific HLA alleles at a false discovery rate of 0.05. In a later analysis, the rate of TCR association differed among HLA loci, with DRB1 alleles having the most associated TCRs and HLA-C alleles having the fewest. A later genetic analysis associated a missense DCLRE1C variant with V-gene and J-gene trimming of TCR beta chains, and an independent cohort replicated the association. Presence/absence analyses assumed roughly uniform sequencing depth across donors, an assumption that may not hold. Because HLA typing was missing for some donors at each locus, association tests included only the typed subset. Across donors, most TCR sequences were observed very rarely, whereas some public TCRs were present in many individuals. The study gave a list of some 150 TCR beta chains associated with cytomegalovirus. Cytomegalovirus status was reported to be diagnosed by the classifier with high specificity and sensitivity in both the original and validation cohorts. A further reported finding was that TCR beta sequences accurately predicted the HLA-A and HLA-B alleles for most subjects in the first cohort. Compared with the 666-donor mean, donors in an Asian-associated ancestry cluster had fewer N-insertions in productive TCRs, according to a later genetic analysis. Most CMV-associated TCR beta chains appeared to be HLA-restricted in a later analysis, and the HLA associations seemed to be driven largely by CMV exposure. A cluster of highly shared sequence variants was judged likely to represent a technical artifact of the sequencing pipeline. An earlier analysis of some 590 of the donors showed that most TCR beta V segments appeared in productive rearrangements either about 90% or about 30% of the time, which broadly matched IMGT annotations. For the cohort, immune exposure information was limited to CMV serostatus.

Sample: PBMCs. This clonotype was sampled from a female donor in good health and CMV-seronegative. This chain is built from TRBV19 and TRBJ1-6, and possibly TRBD1, on 5 matching bases. The nucleotides read TGTGCCAGTAGTCCACAGGTCGGAGATAATTCACCCCTCCACTTT. This codes for CASSPQVGDNSPLHF.